The clone carrying this T cell receptor beta chain has a handful of counts. Its antigen is unknown. Only in-frame clones appear in the TCRdb table, and some are missing; sequencing was by immunoSEQ multiplex PCR. Altogether about 160,000 clones are present, almost 90% being singletons, with the ten largest covering more than 5.5%. This specimen comes from a study of T cell responses to AZD1222 COVID-19 vaccine. The study, taken as a whole, reports: Mapped onto spike, vaccine-associated CD4 TCRs spanned it and were dominant at 160-218 and 743-854. Variant regions that are unmutated are reportedly the target of nearly half of spike-specific TCRs.

V was clipped by 1 base and J by 2 bases, with 12 bases between them. Germline CDR1 LNHNV, CDR2 YYDKDF (reference sequence). This CDR3 has 15 amino acids. This sequence originates from an adult in good health. The chain employs TRBV15 and TRBJ2-7; D remains unclear. The specimen was peripheral blood, collected on day 0 of AZD1222 vaccination. The CDR3 coding sequence is TGTGCCACCAGCAGAGGACCTATACCCACCTACGAGCAGTACTTC. It translates to CATSRGPIPTYEQYF.